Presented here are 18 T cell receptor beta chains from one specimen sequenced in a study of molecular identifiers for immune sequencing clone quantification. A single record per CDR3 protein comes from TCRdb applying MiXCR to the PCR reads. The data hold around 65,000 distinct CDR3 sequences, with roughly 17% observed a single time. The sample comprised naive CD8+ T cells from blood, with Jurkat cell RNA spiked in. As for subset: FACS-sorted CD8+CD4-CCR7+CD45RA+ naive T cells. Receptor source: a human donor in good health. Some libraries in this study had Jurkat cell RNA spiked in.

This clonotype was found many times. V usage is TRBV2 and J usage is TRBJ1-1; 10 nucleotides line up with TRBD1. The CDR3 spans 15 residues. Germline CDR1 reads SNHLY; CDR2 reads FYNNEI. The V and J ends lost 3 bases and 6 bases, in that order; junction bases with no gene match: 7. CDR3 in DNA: TGTGCCAGCAGTGAGACAGGGGGCCGAGTAGCTGAAGCTTTCTTT. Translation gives CASSETGGRVAEAFF. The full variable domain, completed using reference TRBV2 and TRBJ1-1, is EPEVTQTPSHQVTQMGQEVILRCVPISNHLYFYWYRQILGQKVEFLVSFYNNEISEKSEIFDDQFSVERPDGSNFTLKIRSTKLEDSAMYFCASSETGGRVAEAFFGQGTRLTVV.

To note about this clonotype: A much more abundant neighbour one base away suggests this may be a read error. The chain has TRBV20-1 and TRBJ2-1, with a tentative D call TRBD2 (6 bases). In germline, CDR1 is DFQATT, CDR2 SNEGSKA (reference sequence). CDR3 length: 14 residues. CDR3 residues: CSARDGTDYNEQSF. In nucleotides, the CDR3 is TGCAGTGCTAGAGACGGGACGGACTACAATGAGCAGTCCTTC.

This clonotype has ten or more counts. Written as DNA, the CDR3 is TGTGCCAGCAGTTACAGGACAGCCGACTCTGGAAACACCATATATTTT. Translating gives CASSYRTADSGNTIYF. The rearrangement joins TRBV6-5 to TRBJ1-3; D possibly corresponds to TRBD1 (6 bases). Trimming stripped 2 bases from V and 0 bases from J, with 11 bases between. In germline, CDR1 is MNHEY, CDR2 SVGAGI. CDR3 length: 16 residues.

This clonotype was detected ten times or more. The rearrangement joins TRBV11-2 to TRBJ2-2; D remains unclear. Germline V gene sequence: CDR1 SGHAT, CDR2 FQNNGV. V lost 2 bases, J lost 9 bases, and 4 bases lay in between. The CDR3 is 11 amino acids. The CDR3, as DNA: TGTGCCAGCAGCTTAAATCGGGAGCTGTTTTTT. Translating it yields CASSLNRELFF. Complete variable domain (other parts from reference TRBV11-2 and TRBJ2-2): EAGVAQSPRYKIIEKRQSVAFWCNPISGHATLYWYQQILGQGPKLLIQFQNNGVVDDSQLPKDRFSAERLKGVDSTLKIQPAKLEDSAVYLCASSLNRELFFGEGSRLTVL.

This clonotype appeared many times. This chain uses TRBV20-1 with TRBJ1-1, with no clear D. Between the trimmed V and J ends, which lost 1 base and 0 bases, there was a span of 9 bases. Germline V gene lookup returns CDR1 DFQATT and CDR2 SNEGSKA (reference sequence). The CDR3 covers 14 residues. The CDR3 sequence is CSARGLMMNTEAFF. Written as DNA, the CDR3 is TGCAGTGCTAGAGGCCTGATGATGAACACTGAAGCTTTCTTT.

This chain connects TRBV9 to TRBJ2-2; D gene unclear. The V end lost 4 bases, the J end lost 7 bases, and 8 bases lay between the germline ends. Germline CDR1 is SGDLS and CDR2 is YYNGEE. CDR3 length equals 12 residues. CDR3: CASSPMIGELFF. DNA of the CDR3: TGTGCCAGCAGCCCCATGATCGGGGAGCTGTTTTTT.

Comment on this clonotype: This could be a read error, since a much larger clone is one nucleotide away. CDR3 coding DNA: TGTGCCAGCAGCTTAGTGACTAGCGGGAACTCCGAGCAGTACTTC. Residues: CASSLVTSGNSEQYF. The gene calls are TRBV7-9 and TRBJ2-7, with 11 bases fitting TRBD2. V shed 1 base and J 6 bases; nucleotides not matched to a gene: 5. The CDR3 sequence is 15 residues long. Germline CDR1 and CDR2: SEHNR and FQNEAQ (reference sequence).

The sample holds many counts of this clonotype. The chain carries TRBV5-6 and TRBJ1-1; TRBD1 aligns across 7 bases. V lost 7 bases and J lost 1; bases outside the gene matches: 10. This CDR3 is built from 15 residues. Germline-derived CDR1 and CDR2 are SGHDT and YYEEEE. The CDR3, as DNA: TGTGCCAGCGAAATACAGGGGAGTTGGAACACTGAAGCTTTCTTT. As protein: CASEIQGSWNTEAFF. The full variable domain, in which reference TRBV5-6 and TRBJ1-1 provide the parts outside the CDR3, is DAGVTQSPTHLIKTRGQQVTLRCSPKSGHDTVSWYQQALGQGPQFIFQYYEEEERQRGNFPDRFSGHQFPNYSSELNVNALLLGDSALYLCASEIQGSWNTEAFFGQGTRLTVV.

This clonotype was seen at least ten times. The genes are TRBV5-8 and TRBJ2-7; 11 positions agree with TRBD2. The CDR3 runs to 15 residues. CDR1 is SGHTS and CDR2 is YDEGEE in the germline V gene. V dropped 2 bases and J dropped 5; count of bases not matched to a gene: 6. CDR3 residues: CASSFGTSGRDEQYF. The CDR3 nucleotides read TGTGCCAGCAGCTTTGGAACTAGCGGGAGAGACGAGCAGTACTTC.

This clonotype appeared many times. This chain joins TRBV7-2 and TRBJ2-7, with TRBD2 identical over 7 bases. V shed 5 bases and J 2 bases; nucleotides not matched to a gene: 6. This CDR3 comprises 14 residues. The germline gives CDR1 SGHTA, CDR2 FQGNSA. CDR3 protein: CASSRSGGPYEQYF. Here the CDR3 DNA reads TGTGCCAGCAGCCGGTCGGGGGGTCCCTACGAGCAGTACTTC.

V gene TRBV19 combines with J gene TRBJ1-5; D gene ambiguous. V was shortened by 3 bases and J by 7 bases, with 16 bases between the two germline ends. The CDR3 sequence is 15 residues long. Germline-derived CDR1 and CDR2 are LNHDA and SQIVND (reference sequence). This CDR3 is CASSILGSPAQPQHF. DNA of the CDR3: TGTGCCAGTAGTATCTTAGGAAGTCCCGCGCAGCCCCAGCATTTT.

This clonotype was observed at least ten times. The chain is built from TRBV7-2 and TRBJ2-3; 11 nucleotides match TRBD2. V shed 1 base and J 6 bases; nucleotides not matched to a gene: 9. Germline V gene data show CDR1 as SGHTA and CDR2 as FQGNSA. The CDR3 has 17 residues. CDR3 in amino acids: CASSLGSGRAYTDTQYF. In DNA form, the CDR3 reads TGTGCCAGCAGCTTAGGTAGCGGGAGGGCCTACACCGATACGCAGTATTTT.

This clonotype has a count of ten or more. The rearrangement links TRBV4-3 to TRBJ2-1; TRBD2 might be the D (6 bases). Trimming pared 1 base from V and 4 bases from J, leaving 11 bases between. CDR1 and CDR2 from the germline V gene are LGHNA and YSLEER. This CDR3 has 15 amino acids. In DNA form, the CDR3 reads TGCGCCAGCAGCCAAGGCCGGGACTCGTACAATGAGCAGTTCTTC. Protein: CASSQGRDSYNEQFF.

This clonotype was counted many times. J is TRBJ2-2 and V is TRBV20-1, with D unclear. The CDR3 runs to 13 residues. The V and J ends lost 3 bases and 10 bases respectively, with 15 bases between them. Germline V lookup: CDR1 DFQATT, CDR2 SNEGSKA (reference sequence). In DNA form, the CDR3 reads TGCAGTGCTAGCCCCGGTGGAGCTGAGGAGCTGTTTTTT. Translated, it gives CSASPGGAEELFF.

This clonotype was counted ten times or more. The CDR3 coding sequence is TGTGCCAGCAGTTTAGGGGGCGCAATCTACGAGCAGTACTTC. This encodes CASSLGGAIYEQYF. The chain recombines TRBV27 with TRBJ2-7; D perhaps matches TRBD1 (6 bases). The germline V and J ends were trimmed by 2 bases and 3 bases, with 11 bases remaining between them. Germline V gene sequence: CDR1 MNHEY, CDR2 SMNVEV (reference sequence). The CDR3 has 14 residues.

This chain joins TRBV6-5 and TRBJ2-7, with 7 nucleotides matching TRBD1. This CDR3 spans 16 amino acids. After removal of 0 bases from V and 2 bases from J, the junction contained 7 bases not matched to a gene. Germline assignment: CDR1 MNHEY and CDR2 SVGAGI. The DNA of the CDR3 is TGTGCCAGCAGTTACTCGAGTGGACAGGAGGCCTACGAGCAGTACTTC. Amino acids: CASSYSSGQEAYEQYF.

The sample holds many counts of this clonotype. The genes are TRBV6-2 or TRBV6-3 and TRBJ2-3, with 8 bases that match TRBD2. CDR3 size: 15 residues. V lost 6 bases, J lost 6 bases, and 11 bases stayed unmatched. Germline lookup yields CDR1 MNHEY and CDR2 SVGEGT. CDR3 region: CASSQPAGVVDTQYF. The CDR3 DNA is TGTGCCAGCAGCCAGCCAGCGGGAGTGGTTGATACGCAGTATTTT.

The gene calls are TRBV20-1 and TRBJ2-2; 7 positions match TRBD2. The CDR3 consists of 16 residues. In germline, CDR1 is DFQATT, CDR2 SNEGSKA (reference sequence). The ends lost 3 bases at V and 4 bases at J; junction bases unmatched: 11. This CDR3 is CSASGGGNIVTGELFF. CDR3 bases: TGCAGTGCTAGTGGGGGGGGGAACATAGTCACCGGGGAGCTGTTTTTT.